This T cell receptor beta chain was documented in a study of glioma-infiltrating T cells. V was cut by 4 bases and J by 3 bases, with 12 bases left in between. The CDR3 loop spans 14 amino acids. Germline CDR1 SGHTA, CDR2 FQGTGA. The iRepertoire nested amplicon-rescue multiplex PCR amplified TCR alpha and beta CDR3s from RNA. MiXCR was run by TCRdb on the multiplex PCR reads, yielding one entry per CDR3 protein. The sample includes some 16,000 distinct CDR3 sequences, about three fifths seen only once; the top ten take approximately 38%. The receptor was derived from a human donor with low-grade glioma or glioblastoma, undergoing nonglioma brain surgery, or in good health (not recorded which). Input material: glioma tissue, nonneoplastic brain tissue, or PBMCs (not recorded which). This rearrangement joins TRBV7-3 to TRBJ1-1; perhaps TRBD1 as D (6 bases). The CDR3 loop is CASSSTGGHTEAFF. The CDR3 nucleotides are TGTGCCAGCAGCTCGACAGGAGGGCACACTGAAGCTTTCTTT. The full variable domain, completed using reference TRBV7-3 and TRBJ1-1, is GAGVSQTPSNKVTEKGKYVELRCDPISGHTALYWYRQSLGQGPEFLIYFQGTGAADDSGLPNDRFFAVRPEGSVSTLKIQRTERGDSAVYLCASSSTGGHTEAFFGQGTRLTVV.